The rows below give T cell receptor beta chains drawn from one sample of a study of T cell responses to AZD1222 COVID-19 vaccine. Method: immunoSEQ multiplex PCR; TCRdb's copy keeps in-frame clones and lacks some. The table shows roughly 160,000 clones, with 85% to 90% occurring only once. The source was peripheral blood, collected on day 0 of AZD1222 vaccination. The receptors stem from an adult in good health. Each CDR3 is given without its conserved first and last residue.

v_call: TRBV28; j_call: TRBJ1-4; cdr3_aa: ASSNTRQGHNEKLF
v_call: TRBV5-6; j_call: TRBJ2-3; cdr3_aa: ASSFLARASTDTQY
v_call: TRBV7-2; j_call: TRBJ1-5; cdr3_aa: ASSLGSSSNQPQH
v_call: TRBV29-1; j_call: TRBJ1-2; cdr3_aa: SVVGAGYT
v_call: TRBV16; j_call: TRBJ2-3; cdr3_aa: ASIVGGTDTQY
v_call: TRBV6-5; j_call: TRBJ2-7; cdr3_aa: ASSYGQGYSYEQY
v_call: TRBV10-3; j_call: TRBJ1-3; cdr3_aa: AISESGYPTSGNTIY
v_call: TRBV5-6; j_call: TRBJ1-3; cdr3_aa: ASSLQGFRTGNTIY
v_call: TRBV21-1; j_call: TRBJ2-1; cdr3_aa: ASSPPTGGLYNEQF
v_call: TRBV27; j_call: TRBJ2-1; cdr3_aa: ASTSPRTGLNYNEQF
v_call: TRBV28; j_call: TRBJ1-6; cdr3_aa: ASSLGQGAYSPLH
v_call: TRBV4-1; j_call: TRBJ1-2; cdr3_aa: ASSQGGQRAYGYT
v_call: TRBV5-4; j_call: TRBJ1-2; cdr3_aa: ASSSGTGRVNGYT
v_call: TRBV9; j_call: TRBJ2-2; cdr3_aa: ASTQAEGWTGELF
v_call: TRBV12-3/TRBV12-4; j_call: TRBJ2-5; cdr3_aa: ASCQEETQY
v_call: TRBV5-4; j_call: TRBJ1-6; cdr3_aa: ASSRVGGAGRTESLH
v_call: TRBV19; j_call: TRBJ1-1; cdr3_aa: AIRQGATDTEAF
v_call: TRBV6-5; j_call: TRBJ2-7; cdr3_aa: ASSSGAYEQY
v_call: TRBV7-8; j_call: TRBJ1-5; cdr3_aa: ASSLLGGVTNQPQH
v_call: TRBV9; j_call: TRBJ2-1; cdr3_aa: ASSLSGTSGSDEQF
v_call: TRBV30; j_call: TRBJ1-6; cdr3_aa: AWSVETGQSPLH
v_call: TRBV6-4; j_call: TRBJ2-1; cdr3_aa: ASRADRDGSEQF
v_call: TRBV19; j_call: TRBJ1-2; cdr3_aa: ASSMTGANYGYT
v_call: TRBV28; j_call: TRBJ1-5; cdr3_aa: ASRAPLSRASNQPQH
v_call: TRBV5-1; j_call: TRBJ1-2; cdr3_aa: ASSTPTAANYGYT
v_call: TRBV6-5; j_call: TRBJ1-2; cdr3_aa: ASSYSTGASGYT
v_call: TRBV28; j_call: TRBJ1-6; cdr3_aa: ASSFDMTGPPLH
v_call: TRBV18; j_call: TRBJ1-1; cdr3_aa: ASSATGRPEAF